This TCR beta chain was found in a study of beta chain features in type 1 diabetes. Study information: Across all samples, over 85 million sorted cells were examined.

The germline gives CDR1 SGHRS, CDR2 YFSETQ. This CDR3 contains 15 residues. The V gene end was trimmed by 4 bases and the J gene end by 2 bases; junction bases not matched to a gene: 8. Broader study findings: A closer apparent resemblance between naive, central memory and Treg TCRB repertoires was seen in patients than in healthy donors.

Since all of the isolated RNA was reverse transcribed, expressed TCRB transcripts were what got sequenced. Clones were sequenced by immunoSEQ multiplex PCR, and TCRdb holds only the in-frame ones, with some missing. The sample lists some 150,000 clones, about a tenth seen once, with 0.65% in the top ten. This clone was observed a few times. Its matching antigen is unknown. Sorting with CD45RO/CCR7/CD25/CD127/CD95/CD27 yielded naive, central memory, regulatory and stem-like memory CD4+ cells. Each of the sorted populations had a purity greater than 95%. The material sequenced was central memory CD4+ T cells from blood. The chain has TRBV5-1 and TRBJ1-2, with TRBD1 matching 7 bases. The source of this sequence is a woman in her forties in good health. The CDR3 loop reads CASSTGQEPNYGYTF. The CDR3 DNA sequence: TGCGCCAGCAGCACCGGACAGGAGCCAAACTATGGCTACACCTTC.